Listed here are 13 T cell receptor beta chains from one sample, sequenced in a study of blood T cells in healthy people across ages (dated by TCRdb to the mid-2010s). The library was built by means of 5' RACE. Sequencing was performed on an Illumina HiSeq 2500. A second about 7 to 12 cycle PCR used a sample-barcoded 5' primer and a J-beta primer mix. The raw public data were reprocessed by TCRdb itself: fastp quality trimming at Q25, MiXCR clonotype calling, in-frame beta chains only. CDR3 protein sequences are deduplicated, and each keeps its most common genes and DNA. The sample has 650,000 to 1,000,000 distinct CDR3 sequences on record, about 37% of them singletons. The ten largest clones add up to 10% to 15% of the sample. The sample consisted of blood. The source of these receptors is a man between 18 and 29 years old in good health.

The chain has TRBV25-1 and TRBJ1-3; weak D call: TRBD1 (5 bases). CDR3 length: 13 residues. V lost 10 bases and J 0 bases, leaving 10 bases between the germline ends. The germline V gene has CDR1 MGHDK and CDR2 SYGVNS. CDR3 amino acids: CATSQGSGNTIYF. CDR3 DNA sequence: TGTGCCACATCCCAGGGCTCTGGAAACACCATATATTTT.

The chain links TRBV20-1 to TRBJ1-2, with a tentative D call TRBD1 (6 bases). This CDR3 has 13 amino acids. Germline CDR1 DFQATT, CDR2 SNEGSKA (reference sequence). The V end lost 6 bases, the J end lost 3 bases, and 14 bases lay between the germline ends. For the CDR3, the DNA is TGCAGTGCCAGGGAAGGGGGTTACTATGGCTACACCTTC. Residues: CSAREGGYYGYTF.

Ten or more counts support this clonotype. The chain combines TRBV20-1 with TRBJ1-2; D uncertain. CDR1 and CDR2 (germline): DFQATT, SNEGSKA (reference sequence). CDR3 length: 12 amino acids. V was cut by 0 bases and J by 5 bases, with 7 bases left in between. The CDR3 sequence: CSARDPPYGYTF. DNA for the CDR3: TGCAGTGCTAGAGATCCCCCGTATGGCTACACCTTC.

This clonotype was counted once. The conserved phenylalanine or tryptophan is not found at the CDR3 terminus, so this likely reflects a read error. DNA of the CDR3: TGTGCCAGCAGCCTAGAAGGTACGCAGTATTAT. It specifies CASSLEGTQYY. The V and J genes are TRBV2 and TRBJ2-3, with D uncertain. The CDR3 runs to 11 residues. Germline loops: CDR1 SNHLY, CDR2 FYNNEI. V was cut by 6 bases and J by 8 bases, with 9 bases left in between.

This clonotype was picked up many times. The chain joins TRBV6-6 to TRBJ2-7, with a tentative D call TRBD1 (6 bases). Germline V gene data show CDR1 as MNHNY and CDR2 as SVGAGI (reference sequence). This CDR3 comprises 13 residues. V lost 3 bases, J lost 1 base, and 7 bases lay in between. Here the CDR3 reads CASSYDRSYEQYF. Here the CDR3 DNA reads TGTGCCAGCAGTTATGACAGGTCCTACGAGCAGTACTTC.

A few counts support this clonotype. The chain links TRBV28 to TRBJ1-1; TRBD1 matches at 8 bases. Germline CDR1 is MDHEN and CDR2 is SYDVKM. This CDR3 spans 15 amino acids. V dropped 3 bases and J dropped 5; count of bases not matched to a gene: 8. The CDR3 DNA is TGTGCCAGCAGTTTGGCCGGACAGGGATTAACTGAAGCTTTCTTT. Encoded protein: CASSLAGQGLTEAFF.

V gene TRBV4-1 combines with J gene TRBJ2-2; no reliable D call. Germline V CDR1 and CDR2: MGHRA, YSYEKL. V was shortened by 5 bases and J by 6 bases, with 10 bases between the two germline ends. CDR3 size: 13 residues. The CDR3 sequence: CASSEDPPGELFF. The CDR3 bases are TGCGCCAGCAGCGAGGACCCTCCCGGGGAGCTGTTTTTT.

At least ten counts were recorded for this clonotype. The chain is built from TRBV5-1 and TRBJ1-2; 10 positions agree with TRBD1. CDR3 length: 15 residues. J lost 3 bases, V lost 4 bases, and 6 bases had no gene match. CDR1 is SGHRS, CDR2 YFSETQ, per germline. The chain's CDR3 is CASSPGQGYDYGYTF. The CDR3 DNA reads TGCGCCAGCAGCCCGGGACAGGGGTACGACTATGGCTACACCTTC.

CDR3 sequence (DNA): TGCAGTGCTAGCGGTGACAGTAACCTTCAAGAGACCCAGTACTTC. Translation: CSASGDSNLQETQYF. This chain links TRBV20-1 with TRBJ2-5, with D maybe TRBD1 (5 bases). V was clipped by 3 bases and J by 2 bases, with 16 bases between them. The germline V gene has CDR1 DFQATT and CDR2 SNEGSKA (reference sequence). The CDR3 consists of 15 residues.

V gene TRBV7-9 combines with J gene TRBJ2-1, with 9 bases matching TRBD2. The trim removed 6 bases at V and 3 bases at J, leaving 15 bases unmatched. Germline CDR1 SEHNR, CDR2 FQNEAQ (reference sequence). The CDR3 extends over 18 amino acids. The CDR3 nucleotides read TGTGCCAGCAGTTCTCGTGGCGGGGGGGGTAAGGGCTACAATGAGCAGTTCTTC. Amino acids: CASSSRGGGGKGYNEQFF.

The CDR3 DNA follows: TGCAGTGCTAGTAAGGGATTACATCAGCCCCAGCATTTT. Its translation: CSASKGLHQPQHF. V gene TRBV20-1 combines with J gene TRBJ1-5; D remains ambiguous. The germline gives CDR1 DFQATT, CDR2 SNEGSKA (reference sequence). Trimming pared 3 bases from V and 5 bases from J, leaving 11 bases between. The CDR3 covers 13 residues.

The chain employs TRBV7-2 and TRBJ2-1; D gene uncertain. CDR1 and CDR2 from the germline V gene are SGHTA and FQGNSA. Trimming cost V 1 base and J 8 bases, with 9 bases left between them. The CDR3 spans 13 residues. The CDR3 DNA sequence: TGTGCCAGCAGCTTAGGCGGTAACTATGAGCAGTTCTTC. Translated, it gives CASSLGGNYEQFF.

This clonotype was seen many times. This chain connects TRBV29-1 to TRBJ2-5, with a possible D match to TRBD1 (5 bases). Germline V gene sequence: CDR1 SQVTM, CDR2 ANQGSEA. V lost 7 bases to trimming and J lost 1 base, with 16 bases between them. The CDR3 is made up of 14 amino acids. The CDR3 loop is CSATLGRSQETQYF. DNA of the CDR3: TGCAGCGCCACCCTGGGGCGCTCCCAAGAGACCCAGTACTTC.